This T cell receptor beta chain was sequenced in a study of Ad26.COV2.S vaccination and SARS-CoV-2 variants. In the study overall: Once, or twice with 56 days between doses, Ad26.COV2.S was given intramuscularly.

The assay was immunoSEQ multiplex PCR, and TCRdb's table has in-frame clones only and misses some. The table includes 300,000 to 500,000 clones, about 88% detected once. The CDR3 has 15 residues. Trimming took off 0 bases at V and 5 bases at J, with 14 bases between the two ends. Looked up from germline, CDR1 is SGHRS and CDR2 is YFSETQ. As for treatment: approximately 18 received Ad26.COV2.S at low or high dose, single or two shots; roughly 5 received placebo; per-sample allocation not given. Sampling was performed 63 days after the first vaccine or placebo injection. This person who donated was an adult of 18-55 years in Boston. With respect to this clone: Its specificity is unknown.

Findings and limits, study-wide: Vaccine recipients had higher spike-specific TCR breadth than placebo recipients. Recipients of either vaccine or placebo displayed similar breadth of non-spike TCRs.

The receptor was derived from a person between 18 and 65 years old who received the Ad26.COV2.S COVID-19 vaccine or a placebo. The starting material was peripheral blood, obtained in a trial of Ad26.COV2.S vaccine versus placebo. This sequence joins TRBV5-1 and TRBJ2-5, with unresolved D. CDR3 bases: TGCGCCAGCAGCTTGGCGGTCCGGGTTACGGAGACCCAGTACTTC. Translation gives CASSLAVRVTETQYF.